The clone carrying this T cell receptor beta chain was counted ten times or more. This entry belongs to a study of identical twins. Healthy Caucasians were all of the donors. TCRdb redid the calling of the 5' RACE reads with MiXCR, one entry per CDR3 protein. The profile shows about 470,000 distinct CDR3 sequences, 20% to 25% of them singletons. Germline V CDR1 and CDR2: SEHNR, FQNEAQ (reference sequence). V lost 4 bases, J lost 0 bases, and 11 bases lay in between. There are 15 residues in the CDR3. These data were also filed under a second study, of T cells expressing NK-cell markers. That source reports: Sorting of alpha-beta TCR T cells alone was achieved in several experiments with an anti-gamma-delta TCR antibody. Six or seven donors showed dominant NKG2C+ clonotypes comprising roughly 1.0-7.0% of their CD8+ T cells. No clear determination of HCMV specificity was made for expanded NKG2C+ T cell clones.

What was sequenced was CD4+ T cells sorted from blood. The source of this sequence is a woman aged 18-29 years in good health. The rearrangement joins TRBV7-9 to TRBJ2-3, with a weak D call TRBD2 (7 bases). CDR3 protein: CASSSRGASTDTQYF. As DNA, the CDR3 is TGTGCCAGCAGCTCACGGGGGGCTAGCACAGATACGCAGTATTTT.